These T cell receptor beta chains were read from a single sample in a study of cytomegalovirus exposure and HLA in healthy donors. Profiled with immunoSEQ multiplex PCR; TCRdb holds only in-frame clones, not every one. The sample contains approximately 150,000 clones, roughly 72% of which appear only once. Sequencing was performed on PBMCs. All receptors derive from a man in his forties or fifties in good health and CMV-seronegative. Both conserved end residues are trimmed from each CDR3. Each record gives: V gene, D gene, J gene, CDR3 protein. D genes are given only for firm matches.

V gene: TRBV18
D gene: NA
J gene: TRBJ2-7
CDR3 protein: ASSPPGSTYEQY

V gene: TRBV2
D gene: NA
J gene: TRBJ2-7
CDR3 protein: ASSATGTS

V gene: TRBV28
D gene: NA
J gene: TRBJ2-7
CDR3 protein: ASSLSPTYEQY

V gene: TRBV30
D gene: NA
J gene: TRBJ1-3
CDR3 protein: AWERTDPGNTIY

V gene: TRBV29-1
D gene: TRBD1
J gene: NA
CDR3 protein: SVGFGTGGINEQY

V gene: TRBV6-5
D gene: NA
J gene: TRBJ2-3
CDR3 protein: ASSYAQSSTDTQY

V gene: TRBV2
D gene: NA
J gene: TRBJ2-7
CDR3 protein: ASSAEYWYEQY

V gene: TRBV29-1
D gene: TRBD1
J gene: TRBJ2-3
CDR3 protein: SALDRGTDTQY

V gene: TRBV11-1
D gene: NA
J gene: TRBJ2-2
CDR3 protein: ASSLGWQTNTGELF

V gene: TRBV2
D gene: NA
J gene: TRBJ1-2
CDR3 protein: ASSENGFGYGYT

V gene: TRBV7-2
D gene: TRBD2
J gene: TRBJ2-1
CDR3 protein: ASSFSSTSGRAAFGEQF

V gene: TRBV18
D gene: TRBD1
J gene: TRBJ2-2
CDR3 protein: ASSLDRSTGELF

V gene: TRBV5-1
D gene: NA
J gene: TRBJ2-7
CDR3 protein: ASSFPTPPGEQY

V gene: TRBV9
D gene: NA
J gene: TRBJ1-1
CDR3 protein: ASSAGGGHLNTEAF